The 8 T cell receptor beta chains below all came from one sample that was sequenced in a study of Ad26.COV2.S vaccination and SARS-CoV-2 variants. Clones were sequenced by immunoSEQ multiplex PCR, and TCRdb holds only the in-frame ones, with some missing. This table holds some 390,000 clones, about 85% found once. Treatment noted: 15 to 20 received Ad26.COV2.S at low or high dose, single or two shots; roughly five received placebo; per-sample allocation not given. The samples date from day 63 after the first vaccine or placebo injection. This specimen consisted of peripheral blood, obtained in a trial of Ad26.COV2.S vaccine versus placebo. The receptors here all came from a person aged 18-60 years who received the Ad26.COV2.S COVID-19 vaccine or a placebo.

The chain joins TRBV6-6 to TRBJ1-2; D possibly corresponds to TRBD1 (5 bases). The CDR3 loop spans 16 amino acids. V was pared by 0 bases and J by 0 bases, with 11 bases between. Germline V gene sequence: CDR1 MNHNY, CDR2 SVGAGI (reference sequence). In DNA form, the CDR3 reads TGTGCCAGCAGTTACTCTGTCCGGGGGACTAACTATGGCTACACCTTC. Amino acids: CASSYSVRGTNYGYTF.

This clone was observed a handful of times. Its ends do not fully match the called genes, so a read error is possible. This chain links TRBV7-2 with TRBJ2-2, with a weak D call TRBD2 (6 bases). CDR1 is SGHTA and CDR2 is FQGNSA in the germline V gene. The CDR3 is 14 amino acids. This CDR3 is CASSLAPNTGELFF. CDR3 bases: TGTGCCAGCAGCCTAGCGCCCAACACCGGGGAGCTGTTTTTT.

The rearrangement uses TRBV4-2 and TRBJ1-2; D possibly corresponds to TRBD1 (6 bases). Trimming cost V 4 bases and J 6 bases, with 27 bases left between them. The CDR3 runs to 18 residues. Germline V gene lookup returns CDR1 LGHNA and CDR2 YNFKEQ. CDR3 amino acids: CASSLTNRDRIEGDGYTF. CDR3 coding DNA: TGTGCCAGCAGCCTAACGAACAGGGATAGAATTGAGGGAGATGGCTACACCTTC.

This clone turned up a few times. CDR3 nucleotides: TGTGCCAGCAGCCCCCGCAGTCTAGCGGGGGCCTCCTACGAGCAGTACTTC. As protein: CASSPRSLAGASYEQYF. The chain joins TRBV3-1 (or the pseudogene TRBV3-2) to TRBJ2-7; TRBD2 agrees at 10 bases. The CDR3 sequence is 17 residues long. CDR1 is LGHDT, CDR2 YNNKEL, per germline (reference sequence). V was clipped by 4 bases and J by 0 bases; unmatched bases: 9.

This clone has only one observation. The genes are TRBV29-1 and TRBJ1-1, with D possibly being TRBD1 (6 bases). The V gene's germline CDR1 is SQVTM and CDR2 ANQGSEA. This CDR3 region has 11 residues. The V end lost 6 bases, the J end lost 6 bases, and 11 bases lay between the germline ends. The CDR3 DNA reads TGCAGCGTCGTCAGGGGTTCTGAAGCTTTCTTT. Translated, it gives CSVVRGSEAFF.

The V gene is TRBV6-5, the J gene TRBJ2-7, with TRBD1 matching over 7 bases. The ends lost 6 bases at V and 2 bases at J; junction bases unmatched: 4. In germline, CDR1 is MNHEY, CDR2 SVGAGI. The CDR3 sequence is 13 residues long. The CDR3 protein is CASRGTATYEQYF. In DNA form, the CDR3 reads TGTGCCAGCAGGGGGACAGCTACCTACGAGCAGTACTTC.

The V call is TRBV5-1, the J call TRBJ2-1, with TRBD2 matching over 13 bases. Germline CDR1 reads SGHRS; CDR2 reads YFSETQ. The CDR3 has 17 amino acids. The V gene end was trimmed by 1 base and the J gene end by 5 bases; junction bases not matched to a gene: 6. CDR3 region: CASSLFPTSGGHNEQFF. CDR3 nucleotides: TGCGCCAGCAGCTTGTTCCCGACTAGCGGGGGGCACAATGAGCAGTTCTTC. Based on the CDR3 plus reference TRBV5-1 and TRBJ2-1, the full variable domain is KAGVTQTPRYLIKTRGQQVTLSCSPISGHRSVSWYQQTPGQGLQFLFEYFSETQRNKGNFPGRFSGRQFSNSRSEMNVSTLELGDSALYLCASSLFPTSGGHNEQFFGPGTRLTVL.

The chain carries TRBV15 and TRBJ1-4, with TRBD1 as a possible D gene (5 bases). Trimming took 5 bases from V and 0 from J, leaving 10 bases between them. Germline V gives CDR1 LNHNV, CDR2 YYDKDF (reference sequence). This CDR3 is built from 15 residues. CDR3 in amino acids: CATSGARPTNEKLFF. In DNA, the CDR3 is TGTGCCACCAGCGGGGCCAGGCCAACTAATGAAAAACTGTTTTTT.